This TCR beta chain derives from a study of T cells after yellow fever vaccination. Trimming took off 7 bases at V and 3 bases at J, with 12 bases between the two ends. Per germline, CDR1 SGHTA and CDR2 FQGTGA. The CDR3 contains 14 residues. TCRdb recomputed calls from the 5' RACE reads with MiXCR, one row per CDR3 protein. This sample has some 260,000 distinct CDR3 sequences, with around 5.3% found just once. The J gene is TRBJ2-2, the V gene TRBV7-3; D might be TRBD2 (6 bases). Sample: CD4+ T cells sorted from PBMCs, taken on the day of the yellow fever booster vaccination. The sequence was obtained from a man younger than 30 who received the YFV17D yellow fever vaccine. The CDR3 nucleotides read TGTGCCAGCACCCACGGAGGGTACACCGGGGAGCTGTTTTTT. As protein: CASTHGGYTGELFF.